Listed here are 15 T cell receptor beta chains from one sample, sequenced in a study of T cell changes during pregnancy in multiple sclerosis. Repertoires were generated with immunoSEQ multiplex PCR, while TCRdb's copy carries only in-frame clones and drops some. The table includes approximately 80,000 clones, about 94% detected once. The sample consisted of peripheral blood, taken in the third trimester of pregnancy. These receptors came from a female donor with multiple sclerosis, enrolled in a pregnancy study.

The chain links TRBV6-5 to TRBJ1-2, with D perhaps TRBD1 (6 bases). This CDR3 has 14 amino acids. V was pared by 2 bases and J by 8 bases, with 15 bases between. CDR1 MNHEY and CDR2 SVGAGI come from the germline V gene. CDR3 nucleotide sequence: TGTGCCAGCAGTTACGTTAGGACAGAAGGCGGCTACACCTTC. It encodes CASSYVRTEGGYTF.

The chain joins TRBV29-1 to TRBJ2-1; no firm D call. V was pared by 5 bases and J by 7 bases, with 6 bases between. Per germline, CDR1 SQVTM and CDR2 ANQGSEA. The CDR3 is made up of 10 amino acids. CDR3 region: CSVTPNEQFF. The CDR3 nucleotides read TGCAGCGTTACTCCTAATGAGCAGTTCTTC.

The chain uses TRBV6-6 and TRBJ2-7; 8 positions agree with TRBD1. The J segment lost 3 bases and the V segment lost 8 bases, leaving 9 bases of the junction unmatched. Germline V gene sequence: CDR1 MNHNY, CDR2 SVGAGI (reference sequence). The CDR3 is made up of 14 amino acids. The CDR3 region has the DNA TGTGCCAGCCAAACAGGGGGACGCGACTACGAGCAGTACTTC. Its translation: CASQTGGRDYEQYF.

The V gene is TRBV4-2, the J gene TRBJ2-5; no reliable D call. The CDR3 length is 11 residues. Trimming shortened V by 0 bases and J by 9 bases, and 5 bases separated the two germline ends. CDR1 is LGHNA, CDR2 YNFKEQ, per germline. CDR3 loop: CASSQDSAQYF. In DNA form, the CDR3 reads TGTGCCAGCAGCCAAGACTCGGCCCAGTACTTC.

The rearrangement uses TRBV7-9 and TRBJ1-1; 7 bases map to TRBD1. The trim removed 0 bases at V and 4 bases at J, leaving 11 bases unmatched. Per the germline V gene, CDR1 is SEHNR and CDR2 is FQNEAQ (reference sequence). CDR3 length equals 17 residues. CDR3 amino acids: CASSLAPRTGFVTEAFF. The CDR3 coding sequence is TGTGCCAGCAGCTTAGCCCCACGGACAGGTTTTGTCACTGAAGCTTTCTTT. The variable domain in full, completed from reference TRBV7-9 and TRBJ1-1, reads DTGVSQNPRHKITKRGQNVTFRCDPISEHNRLYWYRQTLGQGPEFLTYFQNEAQLEKSRLLSDRFSAERPKGSFSTLEIQRTEQGDSAMYLCASSLAPRTGFVTEAFFGQGTRLTVV.

This chain joins TRBV5-1 and TRBJ2-2; 10 bases line up with TRBD1. The CDR3 is 16 amino acids. The V and J ends lost 3 bases and 5 bases, in that order; junction bases with no gene match: 7. Germline values: CDR1 SGHRS, CDR2 YFSETQ. This CDR3 reads CASSSYGTGETGELFF. In DNA, the CDR3 is TGCGCCAGCAGCTCTTACGGGACAGGGGAGACCGGGGAGCTGTTTTTT.

The chain recombines TRBV6-4 with TRBJ2-6; possible D gene TRBD2, 6 bases. Per germline, CDR1 MRHNA and CDR2 SNTAGT. The length of the CDR3 is 15 residues. V was shortened by 6 bases and J by 0 bases, with 9 bases between the two germline ends. CDR3 bases: TGTGCCAGCAGCCGGGAGCACTCTGGGGCCAACGTCCTGACTTTC. It specifies CASSREHSGANVLTF.

This clone was counted only a few times. V and J are TRBV2 and TRBJ2-1; 11 bases are a match to TRBD2. The germline gives CDR1 SNHLY, CDR2 FYNNEI. Trimming removed 7 bases from V and 10 bases from J; junction bases left unmatched: 15. The length of the CDR3 is 16 residues. The CDR3 reads CASTDALRLAGGEQFF. CDR3 sequence (DNA): TGTGCCAGCACCGATGCCCTACGGCTAGCGGGGGGAGAGCAGTTCTTC.

The genes are TRBV10-3 and TRBJ2-7; D uncertain. The CDR3 sequence is 12 residues long. CDR1 is ENHRY, CDR2 SYGVKD, per germline. Trimming cost V 3 bases and J 0 bases, with 3 bases left between them. The CDR3 region is CAISDGSYEQYF. CDR3 nucleotide sequence: TGTGCCATCAGTGACGGCTCCTACGAGCAGTACTTC.

In this sample, this clone turned up once. This chain joins TRBV27 and TRBJ1-5; 7 bases map to TRBD1. V was pared by 3 bases and J by 7 bases, with 6 bases of the junction left unmatched. This CDR3 spans 14 amino acids. Per the germline V gene, CDR1 is MNHEY and CDR2 is SMNVEV (reference sequence). CDR3 in DNA: TGTGCCAGCAGTTTCCGACAGGGTGGCCAGCCCCAGCATTTT. Residues: CASSFRQGGQPQHF.

The CDR3 reads CASSLEGGGLNSPLHF. Here the CDR3 DNA reads TGTGCCAGCAGCCTCGAAGGGGGGGGACTTAATTCACCCCTCCACTTT. The chain links TRBV11-2 to TRBJ1-6; D perhaps matches TRBD1 (6 bases). CDR1 is SGHAT and CDR2 is FQNNGV in the germline V gene. Trimming shortened V by 5 bases and J by 6 bases, and 17 bases separated the two germline ends. This CDR3 has 16 amino acids.

The gene calls are TRBV9 and TRBJ2-2, with 10 nucleotides matching TRBD1. Germline V gene sequence: CDR1 SGDLS, CDR2 YYNGEE. This CDR3 contains 19 residues. J lost 5 bases, V lost 1 base, and 14 bases had no gene match. For the CDR3, the DNA is TGTGCCAGCAGCGTACTCCGGACAGGGGGGCCAGAACTGACCGGGGAGCTGTTTTTT. Its protein product is CASSVLRTGGPELTGELFF.

The genes are TRBV7-2 and TRBJ2-7, with a possible D match to TRBD1 (6 bases). V gave up 11 bases and J gave up 3 bases, with 23 bases separating them. CDR3 length equals 15 residues. Germline CDR1 is SGHTA and CDR2 is FQGNSA. CDR3 protein: CAGLGWAGDNYEQYF. The CDR3 nucleotides read TGTGCCGGCCTTGGTTGGGCAGGGGACAACTACGAGCAGTACTTC.

This clone was recorded once. The chain has TRBV5-4 and TRBJ2-7; no firm D call. The V end was cut by 2 bases, the J end by 0 bases, with 6 bases between. Germline lookup yields CDR1 SGHNT and CDR2 YYREEE (reference sequence). The CDR3 contains 13 residues. The CDR3 coding sequence is TGTGCCAGCAGCTTTTCGGGCTCCTACGAGCAGTACTTC. It translates to CASSFSGSYEQYF.

The chain links TRBV6-6 to TRBJ1-5, with a possible D match to TRBD1 (6 bases). This CDR3 has 14 amino acids. In germline, CDR1 is MNHNY, CDR2 SVGAGI (reference sequence). V lost 1 base and J 2 bases, leaving 6 bases between the germline ends. The CDR3 DNA sequence: TGTGCCAGCAGTTACTGGACAGGCAATCAGCCCCAGCATTTT. Translated, it gives CASSYWTGNQPQHF.